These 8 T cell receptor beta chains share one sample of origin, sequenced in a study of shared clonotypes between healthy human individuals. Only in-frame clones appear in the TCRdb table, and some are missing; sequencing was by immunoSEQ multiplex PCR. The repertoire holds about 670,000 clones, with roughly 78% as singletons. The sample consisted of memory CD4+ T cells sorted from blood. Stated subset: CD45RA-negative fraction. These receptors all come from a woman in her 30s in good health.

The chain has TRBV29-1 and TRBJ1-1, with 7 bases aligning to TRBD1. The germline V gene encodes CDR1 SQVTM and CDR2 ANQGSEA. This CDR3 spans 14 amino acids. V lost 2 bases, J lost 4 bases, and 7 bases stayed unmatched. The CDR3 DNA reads TGCAGCGTTGAACGGGCAGGGGGAGGCACTGAAGCTTTCTTT. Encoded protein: CSVERAGGGTEAFF.

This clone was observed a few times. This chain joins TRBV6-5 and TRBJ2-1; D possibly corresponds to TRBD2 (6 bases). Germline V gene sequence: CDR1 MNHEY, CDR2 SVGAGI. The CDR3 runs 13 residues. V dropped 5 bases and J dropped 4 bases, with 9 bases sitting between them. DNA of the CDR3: TGTGCCAGCAGTCGCGCGGGGTACAATGAGCAGTTCTTC. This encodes CASSRAGYNEQFF.

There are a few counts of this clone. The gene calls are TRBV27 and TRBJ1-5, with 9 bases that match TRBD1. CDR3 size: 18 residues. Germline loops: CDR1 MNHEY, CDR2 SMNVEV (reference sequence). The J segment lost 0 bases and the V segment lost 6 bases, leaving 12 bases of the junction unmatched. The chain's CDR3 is CASSPGQGRGYSNQPQHF. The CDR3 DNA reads TGTGCCAGCAGCCCTGGACAGGGGAGGGGATATAGCAATCAGCCCCAGCATTTT.

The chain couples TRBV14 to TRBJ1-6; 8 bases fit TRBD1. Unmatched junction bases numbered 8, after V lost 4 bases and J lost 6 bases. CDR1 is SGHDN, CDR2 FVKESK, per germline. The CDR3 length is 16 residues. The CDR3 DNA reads TGTGCCAGCAGCCGACAGGGGCTAAGGGGTAATTCACCCCTCCACTTT. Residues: CASSRQGLRGNSPLHF.

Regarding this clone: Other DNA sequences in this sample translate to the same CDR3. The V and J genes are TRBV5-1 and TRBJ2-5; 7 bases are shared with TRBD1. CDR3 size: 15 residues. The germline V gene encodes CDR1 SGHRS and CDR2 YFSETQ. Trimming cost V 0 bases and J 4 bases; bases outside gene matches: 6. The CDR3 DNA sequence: TGCGCCAGCAGCTTGGGCGACAGGGATAGAGAGACCCAGTACTTC. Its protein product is CASSLGDRDRETQYF.

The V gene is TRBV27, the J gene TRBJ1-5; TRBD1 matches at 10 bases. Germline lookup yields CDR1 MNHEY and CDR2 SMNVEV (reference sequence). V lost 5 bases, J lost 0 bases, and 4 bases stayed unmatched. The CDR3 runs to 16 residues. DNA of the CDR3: TGTGCCAGCAGTAGACGGACAGGGGGTAGCAATCAGCCCCAGCATTTT. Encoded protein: CASSRRTGGSNQPQHF.

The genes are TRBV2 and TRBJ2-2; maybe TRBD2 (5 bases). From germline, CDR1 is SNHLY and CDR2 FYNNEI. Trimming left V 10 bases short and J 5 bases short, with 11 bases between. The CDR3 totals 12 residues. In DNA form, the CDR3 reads TGTGCCACCAGCCGGGGAACCGGGGAGCTGTTTTTT. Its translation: CATSRGTGELFF.

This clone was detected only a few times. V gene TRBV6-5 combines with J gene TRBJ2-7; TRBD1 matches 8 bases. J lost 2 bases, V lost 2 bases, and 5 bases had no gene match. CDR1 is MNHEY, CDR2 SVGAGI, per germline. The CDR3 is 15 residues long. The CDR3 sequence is CASSYPGGQAYEQYF. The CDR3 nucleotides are TGTGCCAGCAGTTACCCCGGGGGACAGGCCTACGAGCAGTACTTC.